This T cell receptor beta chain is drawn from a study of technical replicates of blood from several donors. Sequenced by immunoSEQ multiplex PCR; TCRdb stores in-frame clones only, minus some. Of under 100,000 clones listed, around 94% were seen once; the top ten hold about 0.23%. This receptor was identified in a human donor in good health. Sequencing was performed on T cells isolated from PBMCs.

Here the CDR3 DNA reads TGTGCCAGCTCACCCCCGGGACTAGCGGGAGGACCAGATACGCAGTATTTT. Protein sequence: CASSPPGLAGGPDTQYF. The chain employs TRBV18 and TRBJ2-3; 15 bases are a match to TRBD2. Looked up from germline, CDR1 is KGHSH and CDR2 is LQKENI. Losses at the gene ends were 3 bases for V and 4 bases for J; bases not matched to a gene: 5. This CDR3 has 17 residues.